The 22 T cell receptor beta chains listed next were all sequenced from one sample in a study of blood T cells in healthy people across ages. For the second PCR, which ran for about 7 to 11 cycles, a sample-barcoded 5' primer and a J-beta primer mix were used. TCRdb redid the calling of the 5' RACE reads with MiXCR, one entry per CDR3 protein. The sample consists of under 850,000 distinct CDR3 sequences, 36% of them appearing once. Sequenced: blood. The receptors stem from a man between 18 and 29 years old in good health.

This clonotype was seen ten or more times. This chain links TRBV20-1 with TRBJ1-2; 9 bases match TRBD1. Germline lookup yields CDR1 DFQATT and CDR2 SNEGSKA (reference sequence). The CDR3 has 14 amino acids. The V and J ends lost 1 base and 4 bases, in that order; junction bases with no gene match: 4. The CDR3: CSARVTGGSYGYTF. The CDR3 nucleotides are TGCAGTGCTAGAGTGACAGGGGGAAGCTATGGCTACACCTTC.

The chain employs TRBV5-1 and TRBJ2-7; 14 bases fit TRBD2. The DNA end favors TRBJ2-4, so the J call may be wrong. In germline, CDR1 is SGHRS, CDR2 YFSETQ. The CDR3 is made up of 18 amino acids. The CDR3, as DNA: TGCGCCAGCAGCTTGTCCGGGACTGGACTAGCGGGAGGAAACATTCAGTACTTC. It yields the protein CASSLSGTGLAGGNIQYF.

This clonotype was detected a few times. CDR3 region: CATSDTGQGTGYGYTF. The CDR3 nucleotides read TGTGCCACCAGTGATACTGGGCAGGGGACAGGGTATGGCTACACCTTC. V and J are TRBV24-1 and TRBJ1-2; 9 positions agree with TRBD1. From germline, CDR1 is KGHDR and CDR2 SFDVKD. The CDR3 covers 16 residues. V was pared by 3 bases and J by 5 bases, with 9 bases of the junction left unmatched.

This chain joins TRBV29-1 and TRBJ2-1; 7 bases map to TRBD1. This CDR3 has 16 residues. The germline V gene has CDR1 SQVTM and CDR2 ANQGSEA. J was trimmed by 10 bases and V by 6 bases; bases with no gene match: 21. The CDR3 DNA reads as TGCAGCGTGAAATATAGGGACAGCCCATCGGTTGGGGAGCAGTTCTTC. The encoded protein is CSVKYRDSPSVGEQFF.

V usage is TRBV28 and J usage is TRBJ1-2, with a weak D call TRBD1 (5 bases). The V gene lost 5 bases and the J gene lost 0 bases, with 13 bases spanning the gap. There are 15 residues in the CDR3. The germline gives CDR1 MDHEN, CDR2 SYDVKM. The CDR3: CASSPPTETNYGYTF. The DNA of the CDR3 is TGTGCCAGCAGTCCCCCGACAGAGACTAACTATGGCTACACCTTC.

Comment on this clonotype: A much larger clone sits a single nucleotide away, making a read error possible. The chain uses TRBV20-1 and TRBJ1-5, with TRBD1 as a possible D gene (5 bases). Germline V gives CDR1 DFQATT, CDR2 SNEGSKA (reference sequence). The ends were cut back, 3 bases at V and 0 bases at J, with 12 bases in the middle. There are 15 residues in the CDR3. CDR3 bases: TGCAGTGCTAGCGATACAGGCCATAGCAATCAGCCCCAGCATTTT. It translates to CSASDTGHSNQPQHF.

The chain carries TRBV7-9 and TRBJ2-7, with TRBD1 as a possible D gene (5 bases). Trimming cost V 5 bases and J 0 bases, with 17 bases left between them. The CDR3 has 16 amino acids. From germline, CDR1 is SEHNR and CDR2 FQNEAQ (reference sequence). The CDR3 loop is CASSPGSRANSYEQYF. Here the CDR3 DNA reads TGTGCCAGCAGCCCAGGGTCCAGGGCGAACTCCTACGAGCAGTACTTC. Full variable domain (outside the CDR3, taken from reference TRBV7-9 and TRBJ2-7): DTGVSQNPRHKITKRGQNVTFRCDPISEHNRLYWYRQTLGQGPEFLTYFQNEAQLEKSRLLSDRFSAERPKGSFSTLEIQRTEQGDSAMYLCASSPGSRANSYEQYFGPGTRLTVT.

In its sample, this clonotype was seen many times. V and J are TRBV7-2 and TRBJ2-7; 9 positions agree with TRBD2. The CDR3 loop spans 15 amino acids. Per germline, CDR1 SGHTA and CDR2 FQGNSA. J lost 2 bases, V lost 4 bases, and 6 bases had no gene match. The CDR3 sequence: CASSSRGTSPYEQYF. The CDR3 DNA follows: TGTGCCAGCAGCTCAAGGGGGACTAGCCCCTACGAGCAGTACTTC.

Comment on this clonotype: A read error is possible here, since a much larger clone lies one base away. The chain links TRBV29-1 to TRBJ2-5; 7 nucleotides match TRBD2. V gave up 2 bases and J gave up 5 bases; unmatched junction bases: 5. There are 13 residues in the CDR3. CDR1 SQVTM and CDR2 ANQGSEA come from the germline V gene. This CDR3 is CSVESGVMETQYF. The CDR3 coding sequence is TGCAGCGTTGAAAGCGGGGTAATGGAGACCCAGTACTTC.

V is TRBV19 and J is TRBJ1-1; 12 bases fit TRBD1. V dropped 3 bases and J dropped 9; count of bases not matched to a gene: 5. Germline V lookup: CDR1 LNHDA, CDR2 SQIVND (reference sequence). CDR3 length equals 14 residues. CDR3: CASSIPGQGAKAFF. CDR3 in DNA: TGTGCCAGTAGTATCCCGGGACAGGGGGCAAAAGCTTTCTTT.

The table lists this clonotype with many counts. The chain recombines TRBV9 with TRBJ1-2; D remains ambiguous. V dropped 0 bases and J dropped 0 bases, with 12 bases sitting between them. CDR1 SGDLS and CDR2 YYNGEE come from the germline V gene. The CDR3 contains 16 residues. For the CDR3, the DNA is TGTGCCAGCAGCGTAGCCCCGATGGGGTCTAACTATGGCTACACCTTC. It is translated as CASSVAPMGSNYGYTF.

As to this clonotype: An end of the junction does not agree with germline; a read error may underlie this. The V and J genes are TRBV27 and TRBJ1-6; no clear D gene. This CDR3 has 14 residues. The V gene's germline CDR1 is MNHEY and CDR2 SMNVEV (reference sequence). CDR3 in DNA: TGTGCCGGCAGTTCAGGACTTCCAAATTCACCCCTCCACTTT. Its translation: CAGSSGLPNSPLHF.

Many counts were recorded for this clonotype. The chain recombines TRBV7-2 with TRBJ2-1; 9 bases align to TRBD2. From germline, CDR1 is SGHTA and CDR2 FQGNSA. V lost 0 bases and J lost 4; bases outside the gene matches: 7. The CDR3 is 17 residues long. CDR3 residues: CASSLARSGGPYNEQFF. CDR3 sequence (DNA): TGTGCCAGCAGCTTAGCGCGGAGCGGGGGGCCGTACAATGAGCAGTTCTTC.

J is TRBJ1-2 and V is TRBV20-1; D possibly corresponds to TRBD1 (6 bases). Germline V gene data show CDR1 as DFQATT and CDR2 as SNEGSKA (reference sequence). V was cut by 0 bases and J by 7 bases, with 15 bases left in between. This CDR3 has 14 residues. The CDR3 coding sequence is TGCAGTGCTAGAGATGCCCCGACAGGTTTTGGCTACACCTTC. This translates into CSARDAPTGFGYTF.

This clonotype was recorded at least ten times. The chain is built from TRBV4-3 and TRBJ2-7; TRBD1 matches at 8 bases. V dropped 1 base and J dropped 2; count of bases not matched to a gene: 7. Germline-derived CDR1 and CDR2 are LGHNA and YSLEER. The CDR3 covers 16 residues. The CDR3 nucleotides read TGCGCCAGCAGCCAAGGAACGGACAGGGAAACCTACGAGCAGTACTTC. Amino acids: CASSQGTDRETYEQYF.

This clonotype was picked up a small number of times. V usage is TRBV7-2 and J usage is TRBJ2-3; D not certain. The ends were cut back, 8 bases at V and 1 base at J, with 19 bases in the middle. Germline loops: CDR1 SGHTA, CDR2 FQGNSA. CDR3 length: 16 amino acids. The CDR3 spells CASAPARAGGTDTQYF. The CDR3 nucleotides read TGTGCCAGCGCCCCCGCCCGGGCAGGAGGCACAGATACGCAGTATTTT.

This clonotype was found many times. The chain combines TRBV7-2 with TRBJ2-7; 8 bases map to TRBD1. The CDR3 is 16 amino acids. Trimming took 4 bases from V and 5 from J; bases not matched to a gene: 13. Looked up from germline, CDR1 is SGHTA and CDR2 is FQGNSA. This CDR3 is CASSSVIRGHHNEQYF. The CDR3 DNA reads as TGTGCCAGCAGCTCGGTGATCAGGGGGCATCACAACGAGCAGTACTTC.

The CDR3 is CASRNTGVDEQFF. CDR3 sequence (DNA): TGTGCCAGCAGGAATACAGGGGTGGATGAGCAGTTCTTC. The chain carries TRBV2 and TRBJ2-1; 7 bases map to TRBD1. In germline, CDR1 is SNHLY, CDR2 FYNNEI. The CDR3 sequence is 13 residues long. The V gene end was trimmed by 6 bases and the J gene end by 8 bases; junction bases not matched to a gene: 7. The full variable domain, rest sourced from reference TRBV2 and TRBJ2-1, is EPEVTQTPSHQVTQMGQEVILRCVPISNHLYFYWYRQILGQKVEFLVSFYNNEISEKSEIFDDQFSVERPDGSNFTLKIRSTKLEDSAMYFCASRNTGVDEQFFGPGTRLTVL.

The count of this clonotype is one. Relative to the germline gene, one junction end is altered; a read error may explain this. The V call is TRBV4-3, the J call TRBJ2-3; perhaps D is TRBD1 or TRBD2 (6 bases each). Germline CDR1 reads LGHNA; CDR2 reads YSLEER. CDR3 length equals 18 residues. CDR3 coding DNA: TGCGCCAGCAGCCAAGATGGCCCCGGGGGACATCTCACAGATATGCAGTATTTT. Amino acid sequence: CASSQDGPGGHLTDMQYF.

About this clonotype: With a much larger clone just one base away, this may be a read error. V is TRBV4-2 and J is TRBJ2-7; the match to TRBD1 covers 9 bases. V lost 2 bases and J lost 3; bases outside the gene matches: 5. CDR3 length equals 15 residues. Per germline, CDR1 LGHNA and CDR2 YNFKEQ. CDR3 sequence: CASSQNTGGFYEQYF. The CDR3 nucleotides read TGTGCCAGCAGCCAAAATACAGGGGGCTTCTACGAGCAGTACTTC.

In this sample, this clonotype turned up a few times. The chain combines TRBV9 with TRBJ2-7, with 10 bases matching TRBD2. The CDR3 spans 15 residues. The J segment lost 7 bases and the V segment lost 6 bases, leaving 13 bases of the junction unmatched. The germline V gene encodes CDR1 SGDLS and CDR2 YYNGEE. CDR3 nucleotide sequence: TGTGCCAGCACCCTAGCGGGGGCCCTATACAATGAGCAGTACTTC. This gives the protein CASTLAGALYNEQYF.

The chain carries TRBV28 and TRBJ2-3; D not certain. Trimming took off 0 bases at V and 6 bases at J, with 7 bases between the two ends. CDR1 MDHEN and CDR2 SYDVKM come from the germline V gene. The CDR3 extends over 13 amino acids. CDR3 DNA: TGTGCCAGCAGTTTATGGTTGGCTGATACGCAGTATTTT. It encodes CASSLWLADTQYF.